One and the same sample provided the 25 T cell receptor beta chains below, sequenced in a study of CD8 T cells in ankylosing spondylitis. TCRdb redid the calling of the 5' RACE reads with MiXCR, one entry per CDR3 protein. The repertoire holds fewer than 200,000 distinct CDR3 sequences, with 18% as singletons. The sample taken for sequencing was blood, either unsorted or a sorted T cell fraction (not recorded which). These receptor sequences come from a male donor with ankylosing spondylitis or in good health (not recorded which).

This clonotype has a count of ten or more. V and J are TRBV20-1 and TRBJ2-3, with TRBD2 identical over 8 bases. The CDR3 sequence is 13 residues long. CDR1 DFQATT and CDR2 SNEGSKA come from the germline V gene (reference sequence). V lost 4 bases and J lost 4; bases outside the gene matches: 4. CDR3 loop: CSAITGGPDTQYF. The CDR3, as DNA: TGCAGTGCTATTACGGGAGGGCCAGATACGCAGTATTTT.

Ten or more counts support this clonotype. J is TRBJ2-1 and V is TRBV7-9, with 10 bases lining up with TRBD2. The CDR3 sequence is 17 residues long. Germline V gene sequence: CDR1 SEHNR, CDR2 FQNEAQ (reference sequence). J gave up 9 bases and V 1 base, and 12 bases lay outside the gene matches. The CDR3 protein is CASSLVSSSGSGGEQFF. The CDR3 DNA sequence: TGTGCCAGCAGCTTAGTTTCGTCTAGCGGGAGTGGCGGTGAGCAGTTCTTC.

The chain recombines TRBV15 with TRBJ2-7; possible D gene TRBD2, 5 bases. CDR1 and CDR2 from the germline V gene are LNHNV and YYDKDF (reference sequence). The CDR3 extends over 16 amino acids. V was clipped by 2 bases and J by 1 base, with 15 bases between them. The CDR3 nucleotides are TGTGCCACCAGCAGATACGGTTTAGGGAGTTCCTACGAGCAGTACTTC. Translation: CATSRYGLGSSYEQYF.

This clonotype turned up a few times. This sequence joins TRBV19 and TRBJ1-2; the D gene is possibly TRBD1 (6 bases). Germline-derived CDR1 and CDR2 are LNHDA and SQIVND (reference sequence). V lost 5 bases and J lost 5, with 18 bases in between. The CDR3 consists of 15 residues. DNA of the CDR3: TGTGCCAGTAGTCCGGACCCCGGGACACGATATGGCTACACCTTC. Translated: CASSPDPGTRYGYTF.

This clonotype was recorded at least ten times. The rearrangement links TRBV5-1 to TRBJ1-1; weak D call: TRBD1 (6 bases). V was clipped by 4 bases and J by 6 bases, with 16 bases between them. CDR3 length: 14 amino acids. Per germline, CDR1 SGHRS and CDR2 YFSETQ. CDR3 amino acids: CASSRTSGVPEAFF. The CDR3 DNA sequence: TGCGCCAGCAGCCGAACATCAGGGGTTCCTGAAGCTTTCTTT. Based on the CDR3 plus reference TRBV5-1 and TRBJ1-1, the full variable domain is KAGVTQTPRYLIKTRGQQVTLSCSPISGHRSVSWYQQTPGQGLQFLFEYFSETQRNKGNFPGRFSGRQFSNSRSEMNVSTLELGDSALYLCASSRTSGVPEAFFGQGTRLTVV.

This clonotype was counted a few times. The genes are TRBV29-1 and TRBJ2-1; TRBD2 matches at 8 bases. This CDR3 comprises 15 residues. CDR1 and CDR2 from the germline V gene are SQVTM and ANQGSEA. The CDR3 loop reads CSFTPSSGTFNEQFF. CDR3 bases: TGCAGTTTCACCCCCAGTAGCGGGACATTCAATGAGCAGTTCTTC.

V is TRBV3-1 and J is TRBJ2-7; tentative D call: TRBD1 (5 bases). Germline CDR1 is LGHDT and CDR2 is YNNKEL (reference sequence). The germline V and J ends were trimmed by 4 bases and 5 bases, with 9 bases remaining between them. The CDR3 is 12 amino acids. CDR3 nucleotide sequence: TGTGCCAGCAGCCCAACAGGAAACGAGCAGTACTTC. This translates into CASSPTGNEQYF.

This chain connects TRBV24-1 to TRBJ2-1; 7 positions match TRBD1. The CDR3 has 19 residues. V lost 3 bases and J lost 5; bases outside the gene matches: 18. Germline CDR1 reads KGHDR; CDR2 reads SFDVKD. For the CDR3, the DNA is TGTGCCACCAGTGATCGCAACCGGGACAGCAGCAGGGGCCACAATGAGCAGTTCTTC. Its translation is CATSDRNRDSSRGHNEQFF.

The table lists this clonotype with many counts. The chain joins TRBV6-5 to TRBJ2-7; D unresolved. CDR3 length: 18 residues. Germline V gene lookup returns CDR1 MNHEY and CDR2 SVGAGI. Trimming stripped 4 bases from V and 0 bases from J, with 22 bases between. The chain's CDR3 is CASSSRKARLLSSYEQYF. The CDR3 coding sequence is TGTGCCAGCAGTTCCAGGAAGGCCCGTCTTCTAAGCTCCTACGAGCAGTACTTC.

Here the CDR3 DNA reads TGCAGCGTTGACCTAGCGGGATCGAACACCGGGGAGCTGTTTTTT. Protein: CSVDLAGSNTGELFF. The chain recombines TRBV29-1 with TRBJ2-2; 9 bases match TRBD2. With 3 bases clipped from V and 0 bases from J, the junction kept 2 bases outside the gene matches. The germline V gene encodes CDR1 SQVTM and CDR2 ANQGSEA. This CDR3 contains 15 residues.

The rearrangement links TRBV15 to TRBJ1-2; 10 bases line up with TRBD1. J gave up 2 bases and V 5 bases, and 11 bases lay outside the gene matches. Germline-derived CDR1 and CDR2 are LNHNV and YYDKDF (reference sequence). This CDR3 comprises 17 residues. The CDR3 bases are TGTGCCACCAGCGGAGCGGTCCCGGGACAGGGGAACTATGGCTACACCTTC. It is translated as CATSGAVPGQGNYGYTF.

V usage is TRBV5-1 and J usage is TRBJ2-1, with D possibly TRBD1 on 5 matching bases. Deletions cut 4 bases from V and 9 bases from J, with 20 bases between. Germline assignment: CDR1 SGHRS and CDR2 YFSETQ. This CDR3 is built from 15 residues. The CDR3 sequence: CASSLSWGRGSEQFF. The CDR3 DNA reads TGCGCCAGCAGCCTATCGTGGGGCCGAGGTAGTGAGCAGTTCTTC.

The CDR3 DNA is TGTGCCAGCAGCCCCCTAGCGAACCAAGAGACCCAGTACTTC. Its protein product is CASSPLANQETQYF. The chain is built from TRBV28 and TRBJ2-5; D is perhaps TRBD2 (6 bases). This CDR3 contains 14 residues. V lost 6 bases to trimming and J lost 0 bases, with 11 bases between them. Germline CDR1 MDHEN, CDR2 SYDVKM.

This clonotype was picked up many times. The rearrangement uses TRBV12-3 or TRBV12-4 and TRBJ2-5; perhaps TRBD1 as D (6 bases). CDR3 length equals 12 residues. V lost 2 bases to trimming and J lost 5 bases, with 6 bases between them. The CDR3, as DNA: TGTGCCAGCAGTTTACAGGGGGAGACCCAGTACTTC. The encoded protein is CASSLQGETQYF.

V is TRBV20-1 and J is TRBJ2-3; unclear D gene. V was trimmed by 3 bases and J by 5 bases, leaving 12 bases between them. Germline V gene lookup returns CDR1 DFQATT and CDR2 SNEGSKA (reference sequence). The CDR3 has 13 residues. CDR3 protein: CSASPGREDTQYF. CDR3 DNA: TGCAGTGCTAGCCCCGGACGAGAAGATACGCAGTATTTT.

Ten or more counts support this clonotype. The chain is built from TRBV5-1 and TRBJ2-7, with TRBD1 as a possible D gene (6 bases). Germline lookup yields CDR1 SGHRS and CDR2 YFSETQ. The CDR3 contains 15 residues. The germline V and J ends were trimmed by 4 bases and 7 bases, with 21 bases remaining between them. The CDR3 nucleotides are TGCGCCAGCAGCGAATCTAGCTCAGGGGCGCGAGAGCAGTACTTC. The encoded protein is CASSESSSGAREQYF. Full variable domain (missing parts from reference TRBV5-1 and TRBJ2-7): KAGVTQTPRYLIKTRGQQVTLSCSPISGHRSVSWYQQTPGQGLQFLFEYFSETQRNKGNFPGRFSGRQFSNSRSEMNVSTLELGDSALYLCASSESSSGAREQYFGPGTRLTVT.

This clonotype was found a few times. The chain employs TRBV27 and TRBJ1-1; possibly TRBD1 for D (6 bases). Germline loops: CDR1 MNHEY, CDR2 SMNVEV (reference sequence). The CDR3 loop spans 13 amino acids. V was shortened by 7 bases and J by 8 bases, with 17 bases between the two germline ends. This CDR3 reads CASNLLQGGEAFF. The CDR3 DNA reads TGTGCCAGCAACCTTCTACAGGGAGGGGAAGCTTTCTTT.

This chain links TRBV12-3 or TRBV12-4 with TRBJ1-2; no clear D gene. V was shortened by 7 bases and J by 3 bases, with 12 bases between the two germline ends. This CDR3 comprises 13 residues. The CDR3 bases are TGTGCCAGCACCGTTACTTCGGACTATGGCTACACCTTC. Amino acid sequence: CASTVTSDYGYTF.

This clonotype was counted at least ten times. J is TRBJ2-7 and V is TRBV28; D remains ambiguous. Trimming pared 1 base from V and 5 bases from J, leaving 6 bases between. Germline loops: CDR1 MDHEN, CDR2 SYDVKM. There are 12 residues in the CDR3. The CDR3: CASSLSGHEQYF. The CDR3 bases are TGTGCCAGCAGTTTATCAGGACACGAGCAGTACTTC. The full variable domain, its missing parts supplied by reference TRBV28 and TRBJ2-7, is DVKVTQSSRYLVKRTGEKVFLECVQDMDHENMFWYRQDPGLGLRLIYFSYDVKMKEKGDIPEGYSVSREKKERFSLILESASTNQTSMYLCASSLSGHEQYFGPGTRLTVT.

This clonotype has more than one count but fewer than ten. V is TRBV12-3 or TRBV12-4 and J is TRBJ1-1; 7 bases map to TRBD1. The length of the CDR3 is 15 residues. The V and J ends lost 5 bases and 4 bases, in that order; junction bases with no gene match: 10. The CDR3 is CASSPGGALSTEAFF. The CDR3 bases are TGTGCCAGCAGTCCAGGGGGAGCCCTGAGCACTGAAGCTTTCTTT.

This clonotype was seen repeatedly, ten times or more. The chain has TRBV5-1 and TRBJ2-2; D gene uncertain. Germline V gene data show CDR1 as SGHRS and CDR2 as YFSETQ. V lost 0 bases to trimming and J lost 4 bases, with 7 bases between them. The length of the CDR3 is 14 residues. The DNA for the CDR3 is TGCGCCAGCAGCTTGGTAGGAACCACCGGGGAGCTGTTTTTT. It codes for CASSLVGTTGELFF.

The V gene is TRBV28, the J gene TRBJ1-4; D unclear. V was trimmed by 5 bases and J by 12 bases, leaving 10 bases between them. Germline V gene sequence: CDR1 MDHEN, CDR2 SYDVKM. CDR3 size: 11 residues. The CDR3 bases are TGTGCCAGCAGTCAGGTGACCGAACTGTTTTTT. This encodes CASSQVTELFF.

This clonotype was recorded at least ten times. V and J are TRBV5-1 and TRBJ2-3; 9 positions match TRBD1. V shed 4 bases and J 4 bases; nucleotides not matched to a gene: 10. This CDR3 has 16 amino acids. The germline V gene encodes CDR1 SGHRS and CDR2 YFSETQ. Written as DNA, the CDR3 is TGCGCCAGCAGCCCCACGACAGGGGGACGGCCAGATACGCAGTATTTT. Translation: CASSPTTGGRPDTQYF.

This clonotype has ten or more counts. The V and J genes are TRBV29-1 and TRBJ2-4, with D perhaps being TRBD1 or TRBD2 (5 bases each). Germline CDR1 SQVTM, CDR2 ANQGSEA. The CDR3 loop spans 14 amino acids. V was shortened by 4 bases and J by 9 bases, with 19 bases between the two germline ends. The CDR3, as DNA: TGCAGCGTTGCTACCGGGGCTAGCATGGGCATTCAGTACTTC. Translating it yields CSVATGASMGIQYF. Looking up the rest from reference TRBV29-1 and TRBJ2-4 gives the full variable domain: SAVISQKPSRDICQRGTSLTIQCQVDSQVTMMFWYRQQPGQSLTLIATANQGSEATYESGFVIDKFPISRPNLTFSTLTVSNMSPEDSSIYLCSVATGASMGIQYFGAGTRLSVL.

This clonotype has a handful of counts. A junction boundary mismatches the germline segment, possibly from a read error. This chain uses TRBV5-6 with TRBJ2-7; TRBD2 is a possible D gene (7 bases). There are 14 residues in the CDR3. The germline V gene has CDR1 SGHDT and CDR2 YYEEEE. This CDR3 is CASNLRGAGDEQYF. CDR3 nucleotide sequence: TGTGCCAGCAACTTGAGGGGGGCGGGAGACGAGCAGTACTTC.